This T cell receptor (beta chain) was recorded in a study of T cells in Graves' hyperthyroidism and ophthalmopathy. Diagnostic decisions used clinical symptoms, serum thyroxine and TRAb, thyroid ultrasound and orbital computed tomography. In this sample, this clonotype turned up a few times. The CDR3 regions of TCR beta were amplified from RNA transcripts. RT-PCR in the first round (using the HTBI primer set) targeted the TCR CDR3. TCRdb used MiXCR to reprocess the multiplex PCR reads, holding one entry per CDR3 protein. The table lists about 300,000 distinct CDR3 sequences, roughly a fifth of them singletons, with under 45% in the top ten. CDR1 and CDR2 from the germline V gene are SGHTA and FQGNSA. The germline V and J ends were trimmed by 5 bases and 2 bases, with 13 bases remaining between them. The CDR3 is 16 residues long.

Material: blood. The V gene is TRBV7-2, the J gene TRBJ2-6; tentatively, D is TRBD1 or TRBD2 (6 bases each). This receptor was identified in a man aged 50-60 years with Graves' ophthalmopathy. The CDR3 DNA follows: TGTGCCAGCAGCCCGTCGGGGGCGCCTGGGGCCAACGTCCTGACTTTC. Protein product: CASSPSGAPGANVLTF.